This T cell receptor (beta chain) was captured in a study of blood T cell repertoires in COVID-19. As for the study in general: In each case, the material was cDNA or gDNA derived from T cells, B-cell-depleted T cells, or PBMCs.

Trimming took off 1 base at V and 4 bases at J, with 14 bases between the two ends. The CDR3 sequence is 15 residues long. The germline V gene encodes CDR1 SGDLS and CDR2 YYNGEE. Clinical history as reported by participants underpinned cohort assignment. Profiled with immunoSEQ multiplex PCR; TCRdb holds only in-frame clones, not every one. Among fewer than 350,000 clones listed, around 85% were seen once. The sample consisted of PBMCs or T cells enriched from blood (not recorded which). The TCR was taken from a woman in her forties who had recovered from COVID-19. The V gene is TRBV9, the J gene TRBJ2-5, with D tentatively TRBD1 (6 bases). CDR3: CASSVSQGQGETQYF. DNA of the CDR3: TGTGCCAGCAGCGTATCACAGGGACAAGGAGAGACCCAGTACTTC.